This T cell receptor (beta chain) was recovered during a study of OX40 agonist ivuxolimab in advanced cancers. Study context: At roughly 80% male, the cohort had a mean age of approximately 60 years, ranging from about 23 to 79.

Repertoires were generated with immunoSEQ multiplex PCR, while TCRdb's copy carries only in-frame clones and drops some. The sample lists around 83,000 clones, 91% occurring once. Comment on this clone: The antigen is not known.

From germline, CDR1 is SGHTA and CDR2 FQGNSA. With V trimmed by 4 bases and J by 4 bases, 11 bases remained unmatched. The CDR3 has 16 amino acids. Notes on the study in general: At 0.1 to 3.0 mg/kg, clonal expansion of CD4+ and CD8+ blood T cells had occurred by week 6. More expanded clones were found, on average, in CD8+ than in CD4+ T cells.

The sequences come from CD4+ or CD8+ T cells sorted from blood, collected in a trial of the OX40 agonist ivuxolimab. The chain uses TRBV7-2 and TRBJ2-7; TRBD2 matches at 9 bases. The clonotype originates from an adult with an advanced solid tumor such as melanoma, head and neck, liver or kidney cancer. CDR3 coding DNA: TGTGCCAGCAGCTCGTTAGCGGGAGTAAAACGGTACGAGCAGTACTTC. Translated, it gives CASSSLAGVKRYEQYF.